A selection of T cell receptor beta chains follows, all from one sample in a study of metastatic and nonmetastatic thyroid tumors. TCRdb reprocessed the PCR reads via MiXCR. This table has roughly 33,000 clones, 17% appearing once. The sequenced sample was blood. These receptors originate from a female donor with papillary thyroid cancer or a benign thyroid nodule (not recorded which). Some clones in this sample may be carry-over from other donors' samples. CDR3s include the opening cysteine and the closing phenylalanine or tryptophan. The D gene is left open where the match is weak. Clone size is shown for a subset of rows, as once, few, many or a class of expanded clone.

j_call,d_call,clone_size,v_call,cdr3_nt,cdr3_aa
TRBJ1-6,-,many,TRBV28,TGTGCCAGCAGTACGGGATTAAATTCACCCCTCCACTTT,CASSTGLNSPLHF
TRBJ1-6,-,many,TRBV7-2,TGTGCCAGCAGCTTAAGGGACGGGAATTCACCCCTCCACTTT,CASSLRDGNSPLHF
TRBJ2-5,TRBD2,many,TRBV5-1,TGCGCCAGCAGCCACGGGACTAGTGGCCAAGAGACCCAGTACTTC,CASSHGTSGQETQYF
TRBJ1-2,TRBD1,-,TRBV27,TGTGCCAGCACCCCTAGTGACAGGGCTAGCTACACCTTC,CASTPSDRASYTF
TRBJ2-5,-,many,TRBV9,TGTGCCAGCAGCGTAGAAGGTTGGGAGACCCAGTACTTC,CASSVEGWETQYF
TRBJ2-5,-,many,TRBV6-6,TGTGCCAGCAGTTACTCGGGACCCCAAGAGACCCAGTACTTC,CASSYSGPQETQYF
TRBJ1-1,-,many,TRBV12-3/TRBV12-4,TGTGCCAGCAGTTTAGAGCCAGGACAAGAGAAAACTGAAGCTTTCTTT,CASSLEPGQEKTEAFF
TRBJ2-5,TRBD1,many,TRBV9,TGTGCCAGCAGCCCCCAGGACAGGGGGCTGGAGACCCAGTACTTC,CASSPQDRGLETQYF
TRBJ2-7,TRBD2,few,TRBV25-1,TGTGCCAGCAGTGGTAGCGGGAGTTGGGTCGAGCAGTACTTC,CASSGSGSWVEQYF
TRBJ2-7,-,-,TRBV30,TGTGCCTGGAGTGGGGGGAGAGAGCAGTACTTC,CAWSGGREQYF
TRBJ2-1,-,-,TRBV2,TGTGCCAGCAGTGTAGCTGAGCAGTTCTTC,CASSVAEQFF
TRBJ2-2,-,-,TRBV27,TGTGCCAGCAGTTTGACGAGACAGCCCGGGGAGTTGTTTTTT,CASSLTRQPGELFF
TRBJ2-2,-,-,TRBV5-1,TGCGCCAGCATGGCAGGGGGGTTGTACGGGGAGCTGTTTTTT,CASMAGGLYGELFF
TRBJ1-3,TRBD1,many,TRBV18,TGTGCCAGCTCAGGCGAGACAGGGAGCTCTGGAAACACCATATATTTT,CASSGETGSSGNTIYF
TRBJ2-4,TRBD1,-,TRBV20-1,TGCAGTGCTAGTTGGGACAGAGCTGCCAAAAACATTCAGTACTTC,CSASWDRAAKNIQYF
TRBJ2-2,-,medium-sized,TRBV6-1,TGTGCCAGCAGTGACGTTAACACCGGGGAGCTGTTTTTT,CASSDVNTGELFF
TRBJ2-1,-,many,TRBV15,TGTGCCACCAGCAGAGATCGTGATAGCGCCATTTACAATGAGCAGTTCTTC,CATSRDRDSAIYNEQFF
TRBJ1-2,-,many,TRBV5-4,TGTGCCAGCAGCAGCACAGGGAAGGATCGCTATGGCTACACCTTC,CASSSTGKDRYGYTF
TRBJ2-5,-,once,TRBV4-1,TGCGCCAGCAGCCAAGATTATCCGGGAGTAAGTGAGACCCAGTACTTC,CASSQDYPGVSETQYF
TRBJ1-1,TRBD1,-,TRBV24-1,TGTGCCACCAGTGATGCCGACAGGGGCGAGACTGAAGCTTTCTTT,CATSDADRGETEAFF
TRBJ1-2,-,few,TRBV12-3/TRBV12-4,TGTGCCAGCAGTTTAGCGGCAGAATCAGGCAGTGGCTACACCTTC,CASSLAAESGSGYTF
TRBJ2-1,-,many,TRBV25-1,TGTGCCAGCAGTGAAGTCACAGGGCGACTCAATGAGCAGTTCTTC,CASSEVTGRLNEQFF
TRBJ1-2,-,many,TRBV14,TGTGCCAGCAGTCAGGACCGCTCTAACTATGGCTACACCTTC,CASSQDRSNYGYTF
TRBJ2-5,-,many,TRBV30,TGTGCCTGGAGTGTACAAGCATTATTCCAGTACTTC,CAWSVQALFQYF
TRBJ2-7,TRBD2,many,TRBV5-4,TGTGCCAGCAGCTTCAAGCGGGAGGGCAGCTACGAGCAGTACTTC,CASSFKREGSYEQYF
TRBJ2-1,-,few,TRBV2,TGTGCCAGCAGGGTAGGGGGTAATGAGCAGTTCTTC,CASRVGGNEQFF
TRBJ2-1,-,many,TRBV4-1,TGCGCCAGCAGCCGATCCGACCCCGGTGAGCAGTTCTTC,CASSRSDPGEQFF
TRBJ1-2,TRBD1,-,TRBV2,TGTGCCAGCAGACGGGACAGGGTTTCGGAAGGGGATGGCTACACCTTC,CASRRDRVSEGDGYTF
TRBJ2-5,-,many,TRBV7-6,TGTGCCAGCAGCCCCGCTTGGAGGGCCGGAGAGACCCAGTACTTC,CASSPAWRAGETQYF
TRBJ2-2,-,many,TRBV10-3,TGTGCCGTCGGAGGGCAGATGGTCGGGGAGCTGTTTTTT,CAVGGQMVGELFF
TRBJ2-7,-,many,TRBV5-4,TGTGCCAGCAGCACCAGGGGTGCCGGCTACGAGCAGTACTTC,CASSTRGAGYEQYF
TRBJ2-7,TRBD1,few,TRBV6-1,TGTGCCAGCAGTGGGACAGGGCCCTACGAGCAGTACTTC,CASSGTGPYEQYF
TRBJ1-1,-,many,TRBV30,TGTGCCTGGAAAGGGAGGCGCATCATGAACACTGAAGCTTTCTTT,CAWKGRRIMNTEAFF
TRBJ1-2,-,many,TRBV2,TGTGCCAGCAGTGGGCAAGTTAACTATGGCTACACCTTC,CASSGQVNYGYTF
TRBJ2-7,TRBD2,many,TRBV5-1,TGCGCCAGCAGCGATGGGACTAGCGGGAGGGCCTACGAGCAGTACTTC,CASSDGTSGRAYEQYF
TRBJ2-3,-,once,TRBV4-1,TGCGCCAGCAGCCAGTCACTAGTTGTCGCAGATACGCAGTATTTT,CASSQSLVVADTQYF
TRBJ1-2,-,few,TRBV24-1,TGTGCCACCAGTGACGCGGGGGCCACAGGGAGCTATGGCTACACCTTC,CATSDAGATGSYGYTF
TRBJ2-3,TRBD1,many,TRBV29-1,TGCAGCGCTGGGACAGGGGTCCCGGCTACGCAGTATTTT,CSAGTGVPATQYF
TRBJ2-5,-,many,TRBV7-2,TGTGCCAGCAGCTTAGGCCACCAAGAGACCCAGTACTTC,CASSLGHQETQYF
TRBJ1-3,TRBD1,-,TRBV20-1,TGCAGTGCTAGCCTGGACAGGGGGCAGAACACCATATATTTT,CSASLDRGQNTIYF
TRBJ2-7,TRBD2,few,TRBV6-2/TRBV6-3,TGTGCCAGCAGGGTGAGACTAGCGGGAGAGTCCTACGAGCAGTACTTC,CASRVRLAGESYEQYF
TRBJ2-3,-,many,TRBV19,TGTGCCAGTAGTATAGGCTCGGCTGGGGAGGCGCAGTATTTT,CASSIGSAGEAQYF
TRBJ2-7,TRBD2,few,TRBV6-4,TGTGCCAGCAGTCCGAGCGGGGGAGGCTACGAGCAGTACTTC,CASSPSGGGYEQYF
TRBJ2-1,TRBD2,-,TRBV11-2,TGTGCCAGCAGCTTAGGGTGGGCGGGAGGTCAACAGTTCTTC,CASSLGWAGGQQFF
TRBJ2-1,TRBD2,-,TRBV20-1,TGCAGTCCTAGAGATATAAAGCTGATAGGGCGGGAGCCACAGTTCTTC,CSPRDIKLIGREPQFF
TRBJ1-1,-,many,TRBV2,TGTGCCAGCAGTGTTAAGGGGACTGAAGCTTTCTTT,CASSVKGTEAFF
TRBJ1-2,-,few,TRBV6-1,TGTGCCAGAAGTGGGGTACGGCATGGCTACACATTC,CARSGVRHGYTF
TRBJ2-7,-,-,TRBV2,TGTGCCAGCAGTGAGGACAGAGACTACGAGCAGTACTTC,CASSEDRDYEQYF